This TCR beta chain comes out of a study of radiotherapy plus CTLA-4 blockade in lung cancer. The wider study: Among enrolled patients, roughly 17% responded and about 34% achieved disease control. Study results and caveats: Together with interferon-beta, which increased in serum after radiation, early dynamic changes in blood T cell clones were reportedly the best predictors of response.

Method: immunoSEQ multiplex PCR; TCRdb's copy keeps in-frame clones and lacks some. This table holds over 60,000 clones, 70% to 90% found once. The CDR3 is 17 residues long. Germline V CDR1 and CDR2: KGHSH, LQKENI. The trim removed 1 base at V and 7 bases at J, leaving 8 bases unmatched. This clone was seen once. Its specificity is unknown. This rearrangement joins TRBV18 to TRBJ1-4, with TRBD1 matching over 11 bases. The sample was peripheral blood, taken from a patient treated with radiotherapy plus ipilimumab. The clonotype comes from a human donor with non-small cell lung cancer who had stable disease on radiotherapy plus ipilimumab. In DNA form, the CDR3 reads TGTGCCAGCTCACCACTTCGCGGACAGGGGGCAAGTGAAAAACTGTTTTTT. Translated: CASSPLRGQGASEKLFF.